The clone carrying this TCR beta chain appeared many times. As yet, its antigen is unknown. This sample is part of a study of early T cells in non-severe SARS-CoV-2 infection. Background on the study: It was bulk RNA from unsorted whole blood that was sequenced, and the chains were unpaired. Broader study findings: Matches to VDJdb favored anti-spike CD8 responses and missed private and CD4 specificities.

CDR1 is SQVTM, CDR2 ANQGSEA, per germline. V gave up 1 base and J gave up 0 bases, with 4 bases separating them. This CDR3 is 14 amino acids long. Individual cDNA molecules were tagged with unique molecular identifiers, the study reported. Each CDR3 protein is one row after TCRdb ran MiXCR on the 5' RACE reads. The profile shows tens of thousands of distinct CDR3 sequences, around 4.5% of them singletons. The chain employs TRBV29-1 and TRBJ2-6; D gene uncertain. This clonotype was obtained from an adult who was a healthcare worker with PCR-confirmed SARS-CoV-2 infection or an uninfected control (not recorded which). The sample here was whole blood, taken at baseline. CDR3 sequence reads: CSVEVPSGANVLTF. Here the CDR3 DNA reads TGCAGCGTTGAAGTCCCCTCTGGGGCCAACGTCCTGACTTTC. The whole variable domain, filled in from reference TRBV29-1 and TRBJ2-6, reads SAVISQKPSRDICQRGTSLTIQCQVDSQVTMMFWYRQQPGQSLTLIATANQGSEATYESGFVIDKFPISRPNLTFSTLTVSNMSPEDSSIYLCSVEVPSGANVLTFGAGSRLTVL.